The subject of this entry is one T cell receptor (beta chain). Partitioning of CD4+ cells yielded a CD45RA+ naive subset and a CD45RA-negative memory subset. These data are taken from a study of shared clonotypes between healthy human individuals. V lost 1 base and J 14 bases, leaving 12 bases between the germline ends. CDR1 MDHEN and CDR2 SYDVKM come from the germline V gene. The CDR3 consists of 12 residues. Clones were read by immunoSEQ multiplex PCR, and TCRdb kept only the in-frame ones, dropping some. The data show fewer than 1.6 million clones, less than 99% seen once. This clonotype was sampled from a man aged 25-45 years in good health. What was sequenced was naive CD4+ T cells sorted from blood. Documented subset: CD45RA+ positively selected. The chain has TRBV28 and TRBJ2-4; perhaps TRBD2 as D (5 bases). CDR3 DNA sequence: TGTGCCAGCAGTTTATACGGCGGGTTCGAGTACTTC. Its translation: CASSLYGGFEYF.